Shown below are 2 T cell receptor beta chains from a single sample sequenced in a study of T cell responses to AZD1222 COVID-19 vaccine. TCRdb's table, derived via immunoSEQ multiplex PCR, lists solely in-frame clones and lacks some. The sample records around 90,000 clones, approximately 89% being singletons. Sequences were derived from peripheral blood, sampled on day 0 of MenACWY control vaccination. These receptor sequences come from an adult in good health.

The chain uses TRBV28 and TRBJ1-1, with 9 bases aligning to TRBD1. The CDR3 totals 15 residues. Germline loops: CDR1 MDHEN, CDR2 SYDVKM. Germline trimming cut 2 bases from V and 4 bases from J; bases unmatched to any gene: 5. CDR3: CASSLRGQGGTEAFF. The CDR3 nucleotides read TGTGCCAGCAGTTTAAGGGGACAGGGAGGCACTGAAGCTTTCTTT.

The chain has TRBV6-5 and TRBJ2-3; no definite D call. This CDR3 has 14 residues. Germline V gives CDR1 MNHEY, CDR2 SVGAGI. The V end was cut by 4 bases, the J end by 4 bases, with 12 bases between. CDR3 DNA sequence: TGTGCCAGCAGTTCAACCCGACCGGCAGATACGCAGTATTTT. It codes for CASSSTRPADTQYF.